This T cell receptor beta chain was sequenced in a study of OX40 agonist ivuxolimab in advanced cancers. Germline V CDR1 and CDR2: ENHRY, SYGVKD. CDR3 length: 15 residues. Trimming removed 8 bases from V and 5 bases from J, with 21 bases in between. Generated by immunoSEQ multiplex PCR, the TCRdb table keeps only in-frame clones and is missing some. The repertoire includes around 70,000 clones, 88% of them detected once, and approximately 2.6% sits in the top ten. The source of this sequence is an adult with an advanced solid tumor such as melanoma, head and neck, liver or kidney cancer. The sample consisted of CD4+ or CD8+ T cells sorted from blood, taken in a trial of the OX40 agonist ivuxolimab. The J gene is TRBJ2-5, the V gene TRBV10-3; no firm D call. The CDR3 DNA is TGTGCCATCGGAGAACCCCCAACCTCCCGGGAGACCCAGTACTTC. It specifies CAIGEPPTSRETQYF.